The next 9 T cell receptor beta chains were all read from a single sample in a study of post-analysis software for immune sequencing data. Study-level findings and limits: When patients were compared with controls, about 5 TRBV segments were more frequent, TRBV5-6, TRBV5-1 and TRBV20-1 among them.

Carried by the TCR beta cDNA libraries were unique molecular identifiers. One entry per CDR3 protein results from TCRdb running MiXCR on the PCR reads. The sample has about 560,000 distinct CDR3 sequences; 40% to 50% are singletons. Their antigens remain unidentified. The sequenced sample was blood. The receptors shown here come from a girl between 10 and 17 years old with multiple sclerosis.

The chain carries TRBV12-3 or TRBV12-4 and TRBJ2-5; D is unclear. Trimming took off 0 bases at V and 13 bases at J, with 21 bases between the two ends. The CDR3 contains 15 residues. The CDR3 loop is CASSLAEWMGLERYF. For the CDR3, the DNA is TGTGCCAGCAGTTTAGCGGAGTGGATGGGGTTGGAGCGGTACTTC.

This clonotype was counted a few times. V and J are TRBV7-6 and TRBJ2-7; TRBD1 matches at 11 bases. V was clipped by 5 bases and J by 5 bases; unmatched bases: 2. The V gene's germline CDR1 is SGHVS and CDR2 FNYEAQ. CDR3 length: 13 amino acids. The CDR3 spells CASSRTGGNEQYF. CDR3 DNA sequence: TGTGCCAGCAGCCGGACAGGGGGCAACGAGCAGTACTTC.

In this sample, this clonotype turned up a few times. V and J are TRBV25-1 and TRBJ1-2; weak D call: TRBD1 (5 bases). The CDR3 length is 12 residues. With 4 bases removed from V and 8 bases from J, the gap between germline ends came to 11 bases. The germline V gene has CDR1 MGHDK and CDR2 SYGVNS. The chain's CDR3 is CASSGGYEGYTF. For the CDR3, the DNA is TGTGCCAGCAGTGGGGGGTATGAGGGCTACACCTTC.

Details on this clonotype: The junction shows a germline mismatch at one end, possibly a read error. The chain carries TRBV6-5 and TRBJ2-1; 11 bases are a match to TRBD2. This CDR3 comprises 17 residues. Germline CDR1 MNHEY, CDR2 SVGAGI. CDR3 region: CASSFKGVAGGYNEQFF. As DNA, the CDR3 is TGTGCCAGCAGTTTCAAAGGGGTAGCGGGAGGGTACAATGAACAGTTCTTC.

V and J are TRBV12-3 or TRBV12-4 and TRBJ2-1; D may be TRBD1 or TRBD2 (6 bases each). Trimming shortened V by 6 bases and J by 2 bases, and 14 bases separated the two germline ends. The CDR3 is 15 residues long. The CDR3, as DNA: TGTGCCAGCAGCTGGGGTCGGGGGCCCTACAATGAGCAGTTCTTC. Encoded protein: CASSWGRGPYNEQFF.

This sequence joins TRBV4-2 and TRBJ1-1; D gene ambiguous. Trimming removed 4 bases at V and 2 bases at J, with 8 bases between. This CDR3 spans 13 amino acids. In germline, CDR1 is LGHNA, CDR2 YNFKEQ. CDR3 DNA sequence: TGTGCCAGCAGCCTAGACATCAACACTGAAGCTTTCTTT. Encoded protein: CASSLDINTEAFF.

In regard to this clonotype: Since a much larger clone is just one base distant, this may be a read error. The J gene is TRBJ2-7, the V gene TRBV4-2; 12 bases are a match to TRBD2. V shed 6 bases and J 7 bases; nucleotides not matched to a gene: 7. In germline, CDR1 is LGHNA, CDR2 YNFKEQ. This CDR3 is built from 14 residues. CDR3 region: CASRLAGGLNEQYF. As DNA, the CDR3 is TGTGCCAGCAGACTAGCGGGAGGTTTAAATGAGCAGTACTTC.

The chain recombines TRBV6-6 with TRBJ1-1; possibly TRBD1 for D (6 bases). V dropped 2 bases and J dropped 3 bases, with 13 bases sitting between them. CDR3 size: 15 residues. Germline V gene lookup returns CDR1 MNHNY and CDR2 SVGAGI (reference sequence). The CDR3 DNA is TGTGCCAGCAGTTACACCACAGGGATAGACACTGAAGCTTTCTTT. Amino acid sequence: CASSYTTGIDTEAFF.

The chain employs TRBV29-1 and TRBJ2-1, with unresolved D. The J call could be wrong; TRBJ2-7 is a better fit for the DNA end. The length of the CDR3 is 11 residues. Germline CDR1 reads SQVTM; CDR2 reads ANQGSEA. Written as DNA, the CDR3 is TGCAGCGTTGAAGCGCCCAATGAGCAGTACTTC. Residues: CSVEAPNEQYF.